This entry lists 32 T cell receptor beta chains sequenced from one sample in a study of CD8+ T cells in alopecia areata. Following extraction, RNA underwent reverse transcription to cDNA, which served as the sequencing template. TCRdb's copy holds only in-frame clones and misses some; the assay was immunoSEQ multiplex PCR. The sample records about 200,000 clones, roughly three fifths being singletons. The sample taken for sequencing was CD8+ T cells sorted from blood. All receptors derive from a human donor in good health.

The V gene is TRBV5-1, the J gene TRBJ2-7; D may be TRBD2 (5 bases). Germline CDR1 SGHRS, CDR2 YFSETQ. The CDR3 totals 15 residues. V shed 0 bases and J shed 1 base, with 11 bases lying between them. The CDR3 region has the DNA TGCGCCAGCAGCTTGGATAGGACGGGATCCTACGAGCAGTACTTC. The encoded protein is CASSLDRTGSYEQYF.

CDR3 nucleotides: TGCGCCAGCAGCCAAGCATATGGCCGGGACCCTCAAAAAGGTCGGCCCCAGCATTTT. This gives the protein CASSQAYGRDPQKGRPQHF. V gene TRBV4-1 combines with J gene TRBJ1-5, with D possibly matching TRBD1 (5 bases). The CDR3 length is 19 residues. The V end was cut by 1 base, the J end by 9 bases, with 28 bases between. Germline CDR1 reads MGHRA; CDR2 reads YSYEKL.

This chain joins TRBV4-2 and TRBJ1-2; D gene uncertain. This CDR3 comprises 12 residues. V lost 0 bases and J 11 bases, leaving 10 bases between the germline ends. Germline V gene lookup returns CDR1 LGHNA and CDR2 YNFKEQ. The CDR3 nucleotides read TGTGCCAGCAGCCAAGATCCCTTAAGATACACCTTC. Translating gives CASSQDPLRYTF.

This clone showed up just a few times. The chain has TRBV6-5 and TRBJ2-4, with 7 bases matching TRBD1. The CDR3 has 15 amino acids. Unmatched junction bases numbered 22, after V lost 7 bases and J lost 16 bases. The germline V gene has CDR1 MNHEY and CDR2 SVGAGI. CDR3 amino acids: CASTQGEGALTITYF. In DNA, the CDR3 is TGTGCCAGCACTCAGGGGGAAGGGGCACTGACAATCACATACTTC.

This clone was counted a few times. The gene calls are TRBV5-4 and TRBJ2-2; possibly TRBD2 for D (5 bases). V gave up 0 bases and J gave up 3 bases, with 9 bases separating them. The CDR3 spans 15 residues. Germline V gene data show CDR1 as SGHNT and CDR2 as YYREEE (reference sequence). CDR3: CASSLAQEDTGELFF. DNA of the CDR3: TGTGCCAGCAGCTTGGCCCAGGAGGACACCGGGGAGCTGTTTTTT.

The V call is TRBV5-6, the J call TRBJ2-5; the D gene is possibly TRBD2 (6 bases). Germline assignment: CDR1 SGHDT and CDR2 YYEEEE. The V end lost 4 bases, the J end lost 2 bases, and 9 bases lay between the germline ends. This CDR3 contains 13 residues. The CDR3 loop reads CASSAGGQETQYF. CDR3 nucleotides: TGTGCCAGCAGCGCTGGAGGGCAAGAGACCCAGTACTTC.

The chain carries TRBV29-1 and TRBJ2-2; tentatively, D is TRBD1 (6 bases). Trimming took 2 bases from V and 1 from J, leaving 11 bases between them. The CDR3 has 15 amino acids. CDR1 and CDR2 from the germline V gene are SQVTM and ANQGSEA. Here the CDR3 reads CSVEKGTRNTGELFF. For the CDR3, the DNA is TGCAGCGTTGAAAAGGGGACACGGAACACCGGGGAGCTGTTTTTT.

The chain joins TRBV27 to TRBJ2-7; the match to TRBD2 covers 10 bases. J gave up 0 bases and V 6 bases, and 5 bases lay outside the gene matches. The V gene's germline CDR1 is MNHEY and CDR2 SMNVEV (reference sequence). This CDR3 spans 15 amino acids. The CDR3 here is CASSPIAGGSYEQYF. The DNA for the CDR3 is TGTGCCAGCAGCCCAATAGCGGGGGGCTCCTACGAGCAGTACTTC.

This clone was seen just once. CDR3 protein: CASSSQDSPLHF. DNA of the CDR3: TGTGCCAGCAGTTCACAGGATTCACCCCTCCACTTT. The chain couples TRBV27 to TRBJ1-6, with D perhaps TRBD1 (5 bases). The CDR3 has 12 residues. CDR1 MNHEY and CDR2 SMNVEV come from the germline V gene (reference sequence). Trimming took off 4 bases at V and 8 bases at J, with 6 bases between the two ends.

The chain links TRBV4-2 to TRBJ1-2, with D uncertain. CDR1 is LGHNA and CDR2 is YNFKEQ in the germline V gene. The CDR3 totals 16 residues. V lost 5 bases to trimming and J lost 2 bases, with 18 bases between them. The CDR3, as DNA: TGTGCCAGCAGCTCCCTCGGGGTCGATTGGAACTATGGCTACACCTTC. Amino acid sequence: CASSSLGVDWNYGYTF.

This sequence joins TRBV4-2 and TRBJ1-1, with 9 bases fitting TRBD1. Germline lookup yields CDR1 LGHNA and CDR2 YNFKEQ. The CDR3 extends over 15 amino acids. Trimming at V came to 4 bases and at J to 4 bases, leaving 7 bases not matched to a gene. In DNA form, the CDR3 reads TGTGCCAGCAGCCGGGGACAGGGACTTAGCACTGAAGCTTTCTTT. Encoded protein: CASSRGQGLSTEAFF.

The gene calls are TRBV2 and TRBJ2-5; 11 positions agree with TRBD2. V shed 6 bases and J 1 base; nucleotides not matched to a gene: 10. Germline lookup yields CDR1 SNHLY and CDR2 FYNNEI. This CDR3 region has 17 residues. CDR3: CASSQNLAGGLQETQYF. CDR3 in DNA: TGTGCCAGCAGCCAAAATCTAGCGGGGGGCCTCCAAGAGACCCAGTACTTC.

The chain recombines TRBV5-6 with TRBJ2-3; D may match TRBD1 or TRBD2 (6 bases each). CDR1 SGHDT and CDR2 YYEEEE come from the germline V gene. The CDR3 runs 13 residues. V was shortened by 5 bases and J by 4 bases, with 11 bases between the two germline ends. The chain's CDR3 is CASSRGTPDTQYF. CDR3 nucleotide sequence: TGTGCCAGCAGTCGCGGGACACCAGATACGCAGTATTTT.

This clone was seen only a few times. V gene TRBV7-9 combines with J gene TRBJ2-7; D remains ambiguous. Germline V lookup: CDR1 SEHNR, CDR2 FQNEAQ (reference sequence). With 5 bases removed from V and 2 bases from J, the gap between germline ends came to 13 bases. This CDR3 region has 14 residues. CDR3 sequence (DNA): TGTGCCAGCAGCCACTCCGGCGGTACCTACGAGCAGTACTTC. Protein product: CASSHSGGTYEQYF. Full variable domain (missing parts from reference TRBV7-9 and TRBJ2-7): DTGVSQNPRHKITKRGQNVTFRCDPISEHNRLYWYRQTLGQGPEFLTYFQNEAQLEKSRLLSDRFSAERPKGSFSTLEIQRTEQGDSAMYLCASSHSGGTYEQYFGPGTRLTVT.

This clone was detected only a few times. V gene TRBV14 combines with J gene TRBJ2-2; 10 nucleotides align to TRBD1. The V gene end was trimmed by 4 bases and the J gene end by 0 bases; junction bases not matched to a gene: 2. CDR3 length: 16 residues. Germline-derived CDR1 and CDR2 are SGHDN and FVKESK. The CDR3 sequence: CASSPGTGANTGELFF. In DNA, the CDR3 is TGTGCCAGCAGCCCAGGGACAGGGGCGAACACCGGGGAGCTGTTTTTT.

This clone was found a few times. The chain couples TRBV5-1 to TRBJ2-3; D could derive from TRBD1 or TRBD2 (5 bases each). The CDR3 has 14 residues. Germline V gives CDR1 SGHRS, CDR2 YFSETQ. Trimming removed 6 bases at V and 2 bases at J, with 13 bases between. The DNA for the CDR3 is TGCGCCAGCAACCCGGGACCAAACACAGATACGCAGTATTTT. Its translation: CASNPGPNTDTQYF.

This clone was recorded a few times. V usage is TRBV5-1 and J usage is TRBJ2-5, with a weak D call TRBD2 (7 bases). This CDR3 has 17 residues. Germline V gene lookup returns CDR1 SGHRS and CDR2 YFSETQ. Trimming stripped 2 bases from V and 1 base from J, with 18 bases between. The CDR3 DNA reads TGCGCCAGCAGCTTCCGGAGGGGGGGCCCAGGCCAAGAGACCCAGTACTTC. Residues: CASSFRRGGPGQETQYF.

The gene calls are TRBV5-4 and TRBJ1-2, with 8 bases fitting TRBD1. V trimming: 5 bases; J trimming: 4 bases; junction bases outside the gene matches: 10. Germline CDR1 is SGHNT and CDR2 is YYREEE (reference sequence). The length of the CDR3 is 15 residues. CDR3 protein: CASRDQGTGSYGYTF. In nucleotides, the CDR3 is TGTGCCAGCAGGGACCAGGGGACAGGTAGCTATGGCTACACCTTC.

This clone came up once. This chain joins TRBV30 and TRBJ1-1; 8 bases align to TRBD1. The V gene end was trimmed by 4 bases and the J gene end by 2 bases; junction bases not matched to a gene: 6. Germline V CDR1 and CDR2: GTSNPN, SVGIG (reference sequence). The CDR3 is 14 residues long. The CDR3 sequence is CAWTAGQGNTEAFF. CDR3 DNA: TGTGCCTGGACCGCCGGACAGGGAAACACTGAAGCTTTCTTT.

This chain connects TRBV27 to TRBJ1-2, with D perhaps matching TRBD1 (5 bases). Deletions cut 3 bases from V and 6 bases from J, with 14 bases between. The CDR3 is 14 residues long. Germline V CDR1 and CDR2: MNHEY, SMNVEV (reference sequence). This CDR3 reads CASSFPSGADGYTF. CDR3 nucleotides: TGTGCCAGCAGTTTTCCCTCCGGGGCTGATGGCTACACCTTC.

The gene calls are TRBV6-5 and TRBJ2-7, with D perhaps matching TRBD1 (8 bases). From germline, CDR1 is MNHEY and CDR2 SVGAGI. The CDR3 runs 14 residues. Trimming pared 5 bases from V and 2 bases from J, leaving 13 bases between. The CDR3 nucleotides are TGTGCCAGCAGTGGGGGGGACAGGCCCTACGAGCAGTACTTC. It translates to CASSGGDRPYEQYF.

The chain couples TRBV27 to TRBJ1-2; 7 positions agree with TRBD1. The V gene end was trimmed by 5 bases and the J gene end by 0 bases; junction bases not matched to a gene: 9. The CDR3 runs to 16 residues. The germline gives CDR1 MNHEY, CDR2 SMNVEV (reference sequence). The CDR3 DNA sequence: TGTGCCAGCAGTCCCCAGGACAGGCTAGCTAACTATGGCTACACCTTC. This translates into CASSPQDRLANYGYTF.

The chain is built from TRBV5-6 and TRBJ1-1, with D possibly being TRBD1 (5 bases). This CDR3 is 15 amino acids long. V lost 4 bases to trimming and J lost 0 bases, with 13 bases between them. The germline gives CDR1 SGHDT, CDR2 YYEEEE. CDR3 DNA sequence: TGTGCCAGCAGCACCCTGGACACTGTGAACACTGAAGCTTTCTTT. Translation gives CASSTLDTVNTEAFF. The full variable domain, rest sourced from reference TRBV5-6 and TRBJ1-1, is DAGVTQSPTHLIKTRGQQVTLRCSPKSGHDTVSWYQQALGQGPQFIFQYYEEEERQRGNFPDRFSGHQFPNYSSELNVNALLLGDSALYLCASSTLDTVNTEAFFGQGTRLTVV.

In regard to this clone: Distinct nucleotide sequences in the sample also encode this CDR3. This chain connects TRBV6-5 to TRBJ2-5; TRBD2 matches at 10 bases. The CDR3 contains 15 residues. The germline V gene encodes CDR1 MNHEY and CDR2 SVGAGI. V lost 5 bases, J lost 2 bases, and 5 bases stayed unmatched. The CDR3 DNA reads as TGTGCCAGCAGTCTAGCGGGAGCGCCGCAAGAGACCCAGTACTTC. It translates to CASSLAGAPQETQYF.

A few counts support this clone. The V and J genes are TRBV27 and TRBJ2-7; tentatively, D is TRBD2 (7 bases). V lost 1 base, J lost 3 bases, and 10 bases lay in between. CDR1 is MNHEY and CDR2 is SMNVEV in the germline V gene (reference sequence). This CDR3 spans 14 amino acids. CDR3 sequence reads: CASSLWRGRYEQYF. Written as DNA, the CDR3 is TGTGCCAGCAGTTTATGGCGGGGGCGCTACGAGCAGTACTTC.

This chain links TRBV5-1 with TRBJ1-1; D is possibly TRBD1 (6 bases). V was trimmed by 2 bases and J by 4 bases, leaving 12 bases between them. The germline gives CDR1 SGHRS, CDR2 YFSETQ. The CDR3 sequence is 14 residues long. Here the CDR3 reads CASSLTGWGTEAFF. Here the CDR3 DNA reads TGCGCCAGCAGCTTAACAGGGTGGGGCACTGAAGCTTTCTTT.

The rearrangement joins TRBV27 to TRBJ2-7, with D possibly TRBD2 on 6 matching bases. The germline gives CDR1 MNHEY, CDR2 SMNVEV (reference sequence). The ends were cut back, 6 bases at V and 1 base at J, with 10 bases in the middle. This CDR3 has 13 residues. CDR3 loop: CASSPGLSYEQYF. CDR3 DNA: TGTGCCAGCAGCCCCGGACTATCCTACGAGCAGTACTTC.

The chain has TRBV4-1 and TRBJ1-2; possibly TRBD1 for D (5 bases). CDR1 and CDR2 from the germline V gene are MGHRA and YSYEKL. The CDR3 consists of 14 residues. The ends were cut back, 6 bases at V and 7 bases at J, with 18 bases in the middle. The CDR3 DNA reads TGCGCCAGCAGTCTCGGTCCGGGGCCGGGTGGCTACACCTTC. This translates into CASSLGPGPGGYTF.

The genes are TRBV7-7 and TRBJ2-1, with D possibly TRBD2 on 6 matching bases. Between the trimmed V and J ends, which lost 5 bases and 8 bases, there was a span of 16 bases. The CDR3 covers 14 residues. The germline V gene encodes CDR1 SSHAT and CDR2 FNYEAQ (reference sequence). CDR3: CASSRDSFGDEQFF. The CDR3, as DNA: TGTGCCAGCAGCAGGGACTCCTTCGGCGATGAGCAGTTCTTC.

In this sample, this clone turned up a few times. The chain joins TRBV27 to TRBJ2-7; no firm D call. Germline values: CDR1 MNHEY, CDR2 SMNVEV (reference sequence). This CDR3 has 13 residues. V gave up 3 bases and J gave up 0 bases, with 6 bases separating them. DNA of the CDR3: TGTGCCAGCAGTTTCGCCTCCTCCTACGAGCAGTACTTC. Translated, it gives CASSFASSYEQYF.

This clone showed up just a few times. The chain has TRBV5-6 and TRBJ2-5; possibly TRBD2 for D (7 bases). Deletions cut 4 bases from V and 6 bases from J, with 22 bases between. Germline V gene data show CDR1 as SGHDT and CDR2 as YYEEEE. The CDR3 runs to 16 residues. CDR3 nucleotide sequence: TGTGCCAGCAGCATCGGAGGAGGGGGGGCTACGAAGACCCAGTACTTC. This gives the protein CASSIGGGGATKTQYF.

The V call is TRBV4-1, the J call TRBJ2-5, with D unclear. V was pared by 0 bases and J by 1 base, with 9 bases between. Germline values: CDR1 MGHRA, CDR2 YSYEKL. The CDR3 is made up of 15 amino acids. CDR3 nucleotide sequence: TGCGCCAGCAGCCAAGAAGGCAGAATCCAAGAGACCCAGTACTTC. Amino acid sequence: CASSQEGRIQETQYF.